This passage covers 27 T cell receptor beta chains from one sample sequenced in a study of OX40 agonist ivuxolimab in advanced cancers. TCRdb's copy holds only in-frame clones and misses some; the assay was immunoSEQ multiplex PCR. This table has about 40,000 clones, around 88% appearing once. The material sequenced was CD4+ or CD8+ T cells sorted from blood, taken in a trial of the OX40 agonist ivuxolimab. The receptor set was obtained from an adult with an advanced solid tumor such as melanoma, head and neck, liver or kidney cancer.

This rearrangement joins TRBV28 to TRBJ2-7; D possibly uses TRBD1 or TRBD2 (5 bases each). The ends were cut back, 7 bases at V and 6 bases at J, with 19 bases in the middle. The CDR3 covers 14 residues. Germline CDR1 MDHEN, CDR2 SYDVKM. CDR3 nucleotide sequence: TGTGCCAGCAAACTTAGGGACGGCCTCCCCGAGCAGTACTTC. This encodes CASKLRDGLPEQYF. The full variable domain, with the rest looked up from reference TRBV28 and TRBJ2-7, is DVKVTQSSRYLVKRTGEKVFLECVQDMDHENMFWYRQDPGLGLRLIYFSYDVKMKEKGDIPEGYSVSREKKERFSLILESASTNQTSMYLCASKLRDGLPEQYFGPGTRLTVT.

The chain couples TRBV27 to TRBJ2-3; the match to TRBD2 covers 8 bases. The V segment lost 3 bases and the J segment 3 bases; nucleotides outside the gene matches: 11. Germline V gives CDR1 MNHEY, CDR2 SMNVEV (reference sequence). This CDR3 has 17 amino acids. The CDR3 region has the DNA TGTGCCAGCAGTTTTTTGATAGCGGGAAGGGGGACAGATACGCAGTATTTT. This sequence encodes CASSFLIAGRGTDTQYF.

The chain links TRBV5-1 to TRBJ1-1, with 9 positions matching TRBD1. The CDR3 sequence is 16 residues long. CDR1 and CDR2 (germline): SGHRS, YFSETQ. V dropped 0 bases and J dropped 0; count of bases not matched to a gene: 3. The CDR3 is CASSLGDRELNTEAFF. The CDR3 nucleotides are TGCGCCAGCAGCTTGGGGGACAGGGAATTGAACACTGAAGCTTTCTTT.

V gene TRBV27 combines with J gene TRBJ2-7, with 9 nucleotides matching TRBD2. CDR1 is MNHEY, CDR2 SMNVEV, per germline (reference sequence). The CDR3 spans 16 residues. V lost 2 bases and J lost 2; bases outside the gene matches: 7. The CDR3 coding sequence is TGTGCCAGCAGTTTAGATGGGACTAGCCTCACCTACGAGCAGTACTTC. The encoded protein is CASSLDGTSLTYEQYF.

This clone was recorded once. The chain joins TRBV10-3 to TRBJ2-1; D perhaps matches TRBD2 (6 bases). Germline values: CDR1 ENHRY, CDR2 SYGVKD. This CDR3 spans 15 amino acids. V lost 5 bases to trimming and J lost 3 bases, with 14 bases between them. The DNA for the CDR3 is TGTGCCATCAGTCCCTCTAGCGCAGGCTACAATGAGCAGTTCTTC. This gives the protein CAISPSSAGYNEQFF.

The chain uses TRBV4-1 and TRBJ2-7, with 8 positions matching TRBD1. Trimming took 1 base from V and 1 from J; bases not matched to a gene: 6. CDR1 MGHRA and CDR2 YSYEKL come from the germline V gene. This CDR3 spans 16 amino acids. CDR3 DNA: TGCGCCAGCAGCCAAGGACCCAGACAGGGGTCCTACGAGCAGTACTTC. Its translation is CASSQGPRQGSYEQYF.

J is TRBJ2-7 and V is TRBV28, with D unresolved. Germline V gene sequence: CDR1 MDHEN, CDR2 SYDVKM. The length of the CDR3 is 13 residues. V lost 1 base and J 3 bases, leaving 7 bases between the germline ends. The CDR3 DNA follows: TGTGCCAGCAGTTTATCTCGGTTCTACGAGCAGTACTTC. Protein sequence: CASSLSRFYEQYF.

This chain connects TRBV5-1 to TRBJ2-2; 9 bases are shared with TRBD2. J gave up 2 bases and V 3 bases, and 5 bases lay outside the gene matches. Germline V gene lookup returns CDR1 SGHRS and CDR2 YFSETQ. The CDR3 extends over 16 amino acids. The DNA of the CDR3 is TGCGCCAGCAGCTATAGCGGGAGCCCTAACACCGGGGAGCTGTTTTTT. Its translation: CASSYSGSPNTGELFF.

This clone was counted a single time. The V and J genes are TRBV28 and TRBJ1-5; D uncertain. Trimming removed 4 bases from V and 7 bases from J, with 14 bases in between. Germline CDR1 MDHEN, CDR2 SYDVKM. This CDR3 has 14 residues. The CDR3, as DNA: TGTGCCAGCAGTTACGGAGGGAGGGAACAGCCCCAGCATTTT. Translation gives CASSYGGREQPQHF.

The chain is built from TRBV6-1 and TRBJ1-4, with D perhaps TRBD1 (6 bases). V was shortened by 5 bases and J by 5 bases, with 12 bases between the two germline ends. There are 14 residues in the CDR3. Germline-derived CDR1 and CDR2 are MNHNS and SASEGT. The CDR3 DNA is TGTGCCAGCAGTCAGGGGTCCTCCAATGAAAAACTGTTTTTT. Its protein is CASSQGSSNEKLFF.

This clone appeared a single time. The J gene is TRBJ1-5, the V gene TRBV4-1, with 8 positions matching TRBD1. The J segment lost 5 bases and the V segment lost 5 bases, leaving 8 bases of the junction unmatched. The V gene's germline CDR1 is MGHRA and CDR2 YSYEKL. The CDR3 runs 15 residues. CDR3 in amino acids: CASSWIQGADQPQHF. The DNA for the CDR3 is TGCGCCAGCAGCTGGATCCAGGGGGCAGATCAGCCCCAGCATTTT.

V is TRBV5-6 and J is TRBJ2-5, with TRBD2 matching over 7 bases. CDR3 length: 14 residues. Germline lookup yields CDR1 SGHDT and CDR2 YYEEEE. J gave up 5 bases and V 0 bases, and 4 bases lay outside the gene matches. CDR3 in DNA: TGTGCCAGCAGCTTGGTTGGGGGGGTGGAGACCCAGTACTTC. Its translation is CASSLVGGVETQYF. The complete variable domain, with remaining parts taken from reference TRBV5-6 and TRBJ2-5, reads DAGVTQSPTHLIKTRGQQVTLRCSPKSGHDTVSWYQQALGQGPQFIFQYYEEEERQRGNFPDRFSGHQFPNYSSELNVNALLLGDSALYLCASSLVGGVETQYFGPGTRLLVL.

In its sample, this clone ranks as medium-sized. This chain uses TRBV5-6 with TRBJ2-7; TRBD1 matches 7 bases. This CDR3 has 18 residues. J was trimmed by 4 bases and V by 4 bases; bases with no gene match: 20. Per germline, CDR1 SGHDT and CDR2 YYEEEE. The CDR3 DNA reads as TGTGCCAGCAGCATACAACAGGGGACATGGATCCGGTCTTACGAGCAGTACTTC. Protein: CASSIQQGTWIRSYEQYF.

This rearrangement joins TRBV5-1 to TRBJ2-1; D gene unclear. Germline lookup yields CDR1 SGHRS and CDR2 YFSETQ. CDR3 length equals 13 residues. Trimming took 4 bases from V and 6 from J, leaving 11 bases between them. CDR3 protein: CASSLSSSNEQFF. DNA for the CDR3: TGCGCCAGCAGCCTCTCGTCGTCCAATGAGCAGTTCTTC.

This sequence joins TRBV9 and TRBJ1-5; no firm D call. Trimming removed 1 base from V and 3 bases from J, with 5 bases in between. Germline V gene data show CDR1 as SGDLS and CDR2 as YYNGEE. There are 13 residues in the CDR3. The CDR3 region has the DNA TGTGCCAGCAGCGTAAGTCCCAATCAGCCCCAGCATTTT. Amino acid sequence: CASSVSPNQPQHF.

The V call is TRBV28, the J call TRBJ2-5; 7 nucleotides line up with TRBD1. Germline V gene lookup returns CDR1 MDHEN and CDR2 SYDVKM. V gave up 6 bases and J gave up 2 bases; unmatched junction bases: 9. The CDR3 length is 15 residues. This CDR3 reads CASSRAGTAQETQYF. CDR3 DNA sequence: TGTGCCAGCAGCCGGGCCGGGACAGCTCAAGAGACCCAGTACTTC.

The genes are TRBV19 and TRBJ2-7; 13 nucleotides agree with TRBD2. The CDR3 has 15 amino acids. The germline V gene has CDR1 LNHDA and CDR2 SQIVND (reference sequence). The V and J ends lost 5 bases and 2 bases, in that order; junction bases with no gene match: 3. This CDR3 reads CASSFGLAGAYEQYF. The CDR3 coding sequence is TGTGCCAGTAGTTTCGGACTAGCGGGGGCCTACGAGCAGTACTTC. Supplemented by reference TRBV19 and TRBJ2-7, the full variable domain reads DGGITQSPKYLFRKEGQNVTLSCEQNLNHDAMYWYRQDPGQGLRLIYYSQIVNDFQKGDIAEGYSVSREKKESFPLTVTSAQKNPTAFYLCASSFGLAGAYEQYFGPGTRLTVT.

This clone was detected only once. A junction end diverges from the germline sequence, so it may reflect a read error. The genes are TRBV5-1 and TRBJ1-1; D is undetermined. The CDR3 contains 12 residues. The germline CDR1 and CDR2 sequences are SGHRS and YFSETQ. CDR3 amino acids: CASSLGSNTAFF. CDR3 coding DNA: TGTGCCAGCAGCTTGGGTTCTAACACGGCTTTCTTT.

The V call is TRBV7-9, the J call TRBJ1-1; tentatively, D is TRBD1 (5 bases). The CDR3 runs 12 residues. V was trimmed by 5 bases and J by 6 bases, leaving 10 bases between them. Germline CDR1 SEHNR, CDR2 FQNEAQ (reference sequence). CDR3 DNA: TGTGCCAGCAGCCTTCCGGGACCTGAAGCTTTCTTT. Residues: CASSLPGPEAFF.

This sequence joins TRBV10-3 and TRBJ1-1; 8 bases map to TRBD1. This CDR3 comprises 16 residues. V shed 1 base, J shed 4 bases, and the junction held 8 bases outside the gene matches. Germline loops: CDR1 ENHRY, CDR2 SYGVKD. The CDR3 reads CAISEYGQGVGTEAFF. The CDR3 DNA reads TGTGCCATCAGTGAGTATGGACAGGGTGTGGGCACTGAAGCTTTCTTT.

The chain recombines TRBV27 with TRBJ2-2; a weak D match, TRBD1 (5 bases). Trimming removed 6 bases at V and 3 bases at J, with 11 bases between. CDR1 MNHEY and CDR2 SMNVEV come from the germline V gene (reference sequence). CDR3 length equals 14 residues. The CDR3 reads CASRPTADTGELFF. CDR3 bases: TGTGCCAGCAGACCGACAGCCGACACCGGGGAGCTGTTTTTT.

This clone was seen repeatedly, ten times or more. The rearrangement links TRBV4-2 to TRBJ2-2; D is uncertain. The V gene lost 2 bases and the J gene lost 0 bases, with 7 bases spanning the gap. Germline CDR1 reads LGHNA; CDR2 reads YNFKEQ. The CDR3 spans 15 residues. CDR3 sequence: CASSQFYPNTGELFF. DNA of the CDR3: TGTGCCAGCAGCCAATTCTACCCGAACACCGGGGAGCTGTTTTTT.

The J gene is TRBJ2-7, the V gene TRBV7-9; 13 bases align to TRBD2. Trimming took 1 base from V and 3 from J; bases not matched to a gene: 9. This CDR3 has 18 residues. The germline V gene encodes CDR1 SEHNR and CDR2 FQNEAQ (reference sequence). The CDR3 DNA is TGTGCCAGCAGCTTAGACTTAGGACTAGCGGGAGTAAGCTACGAGCAGTACTTC. Amino acids: CASSLDLGLAGVSYEQYF.

This chain's CDR3 is CASSLRGSRSYEQYF. The CDR3 DNA sequence: TGTGCCAGCAGCTTACGGGGTTCGAGGTCCTACGAGCAGTACTTC. The chain combines TRBV28 with TRBJ2-7; weak D call: TRBD2 (5 bases). The CDR3 extends over 15 amino acids. Per the germline V gene, CDR1 is MDHEN and CDR2 is SYDVKM. Trimming pared 6 bases from V and 1 base from J, leaving 16 bases between.

The J gene is TRBJ1-2, the V gene TRBV19; D not certain. The V end was cut by 3 bases, the J end by 3 bases, with 11 bases between. Germline values: CDR1 LNHDA, CDR2 SQIVND (reference sequence). The CDR3 has 14 amino acids. CDR3 DNA: TGTGCCAGTAGTATTTGGGGAGGAGACTATGGCTACACCTTC. Its protein product is CASSIWGGDYGYTF. Filled out from reference TRBV19 and TRBJ1-2, the complete variable domain reads DGGITQSPKYLFRKEGQNVTLSCEQNLNHDAMYWYRQDPGQGLRLIYYSQIVNDFQKGDIAEGYSVSREKKESFPLTVTSAQKNPTAFYLCASSIWGGDYGYTFGSGTRLTVV.

The sample holds one count of this clone. The chain recombines TRBV6-9 with TRBJ2-1, with TRBD1 as a possible D gene (6 bases). The germline V gene has CDR1 MNHGY and CDR2 SVAAGI. The CDR3 length is 14 residues. V lost 6 bases and J 5 bases, leaving 14 bases between the germline ends. In DNA form, the CDR3 reads TGTGCCAGCAGACCACAGGGTGGCGACAATGAGCAGTTCTTC. It yields the protein CASRPQGGDNEQFF.

The chain combines TRBV25-1 with TRBJ1-2; maybe TRBD1 (5 bases). Trimming pared 1 base from V and 3 bases from J, leaving 21 bases between. The CDR3 contains 18 residues. Per the germline V gene, CDR1 is MGHDK and CDR2 is SYGVNS. The CDR3 here is CASSESLLTLGGDYGYTF. The CDR3 coding sequence is TGTGCCAGCAGTGAATCCCTCCTTACGTTGGGAGGGGACTATGGCTACACCTTC.